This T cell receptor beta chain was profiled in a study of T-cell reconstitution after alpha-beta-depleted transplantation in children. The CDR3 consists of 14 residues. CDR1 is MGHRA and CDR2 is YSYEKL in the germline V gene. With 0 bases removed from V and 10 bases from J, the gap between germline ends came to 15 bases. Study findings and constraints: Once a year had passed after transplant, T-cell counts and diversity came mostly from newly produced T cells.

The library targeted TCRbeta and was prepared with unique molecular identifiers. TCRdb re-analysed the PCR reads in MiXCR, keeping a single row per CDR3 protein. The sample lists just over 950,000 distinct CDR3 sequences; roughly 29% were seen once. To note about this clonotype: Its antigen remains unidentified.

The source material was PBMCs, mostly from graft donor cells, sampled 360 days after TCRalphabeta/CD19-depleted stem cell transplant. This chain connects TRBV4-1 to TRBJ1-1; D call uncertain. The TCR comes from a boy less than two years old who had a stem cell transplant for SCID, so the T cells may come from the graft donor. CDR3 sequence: CASSQERSRWSAFF. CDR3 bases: TGCGCCAGCAGCCAAGAAAGGAGCAGGTGGTCAGCTTTCTTT.